The clone carrying this T cell receptor beta chain was detected only a few times. The antigen is undetermined. Germline V lookup: CDR1 LNHDA, CDR2 SQIVND (reference sequence). CDR3 length: 14 residues. V shed 3 bases and J 9 bases; nucleotides not matched to a gene: 9. The sample belongs to a study of T cell repertoires in cytomegalovirus infection. Study-level background: Based on public TCR beta signatures, there were indications of CMV infection and of a matching HLA type.

Study results and caveats: In two of eight donors, the top clonotype was HLA-C-restricted CMV-specific.

From the reads, TCRdb called clonotypes with MiXCR, one entry per CDR3 protein. The repertoire has roughly 340,000 distinct CDR3 sequences, just under 30% of them found once; the top ten carry roughly 20%. This receptor was identified in a human donor in good health (CMV status not recorded). Some clones in this sample may be carry-over from other donors' samples. The sequenced sample was cultured PBMCs, obtained from culture after CMV antigen stimulation. The genes are TRBV19 and TRBJ2-5; the match to TRBD2 covers 8 bases. This CDR3 is CASSMSGLGGAQYF. For the CDR3, the DNA is TGTGCCAGTAGTATGAGCGGTCTCGGGGGGGCCCAGTACTTC.